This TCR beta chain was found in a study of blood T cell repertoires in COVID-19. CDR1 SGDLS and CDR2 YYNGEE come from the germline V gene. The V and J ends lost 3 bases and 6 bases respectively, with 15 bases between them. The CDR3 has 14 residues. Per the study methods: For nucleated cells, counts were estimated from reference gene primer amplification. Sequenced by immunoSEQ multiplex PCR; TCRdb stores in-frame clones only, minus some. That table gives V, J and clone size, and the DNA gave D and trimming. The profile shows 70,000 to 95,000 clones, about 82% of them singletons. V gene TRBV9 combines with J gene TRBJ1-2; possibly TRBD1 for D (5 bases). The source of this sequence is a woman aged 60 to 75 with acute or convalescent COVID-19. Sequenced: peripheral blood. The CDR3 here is CASSAAGGVNGYTF. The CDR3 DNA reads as TGTGCCAGCAGCGCCGCTGGAGGGGTAAATGGCTACACCTTC.